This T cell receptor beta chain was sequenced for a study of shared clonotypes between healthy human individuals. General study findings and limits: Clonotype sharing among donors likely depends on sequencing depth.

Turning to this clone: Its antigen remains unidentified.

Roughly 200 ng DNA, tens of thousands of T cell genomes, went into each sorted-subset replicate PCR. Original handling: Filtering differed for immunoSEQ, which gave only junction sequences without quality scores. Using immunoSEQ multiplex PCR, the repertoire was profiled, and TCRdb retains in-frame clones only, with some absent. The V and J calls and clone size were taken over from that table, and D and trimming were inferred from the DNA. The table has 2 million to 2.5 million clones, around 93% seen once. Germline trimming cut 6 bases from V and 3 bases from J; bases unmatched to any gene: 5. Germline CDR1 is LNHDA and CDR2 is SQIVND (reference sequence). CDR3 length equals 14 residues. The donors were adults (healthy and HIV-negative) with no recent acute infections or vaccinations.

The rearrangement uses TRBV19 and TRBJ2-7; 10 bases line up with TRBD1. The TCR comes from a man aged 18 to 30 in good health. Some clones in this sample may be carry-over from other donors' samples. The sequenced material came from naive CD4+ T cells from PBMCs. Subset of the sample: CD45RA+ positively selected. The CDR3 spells CASSAGTGVYEQYF. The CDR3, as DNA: TGTGCCAGTAGCGCCGGGACAGGGGTCTACGAGCAGTACTTC.